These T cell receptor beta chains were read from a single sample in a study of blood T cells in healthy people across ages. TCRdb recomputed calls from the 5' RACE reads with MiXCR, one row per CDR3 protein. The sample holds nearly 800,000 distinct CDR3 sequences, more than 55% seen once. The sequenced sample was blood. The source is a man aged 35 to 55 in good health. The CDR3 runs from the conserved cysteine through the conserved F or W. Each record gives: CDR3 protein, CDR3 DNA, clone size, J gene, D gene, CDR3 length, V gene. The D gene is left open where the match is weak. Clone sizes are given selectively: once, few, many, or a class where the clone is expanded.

CDR3aa: CASTSGFSILAKNIQYF; CDR3nt: TGTGCCAGCACCTCAGGGTTTTCAATACTAGCCAAAAACATTCAGTACTTC; abundance: NA; j_gene: TRBJ2-4; d_gene: NA; len: 17; v_gene: TRBV5-6
CDR3aa: CASSEVGDSHNSPLHF; CDR3nt: TGTGCCAGCAGTGAAGTGGGGGACAGCCATAATTCACCCCTCCACTTT; abundance: few; j_gene: TRBJ1-6; d_gene: TRBD1; len: 16; v_gene: TRBV6-1
CDR3aa: CASSLGSLVHEQFF; CDR3nt: TGTGCCAGCAGCCTAGGGTCACTAGTCCATGAGCAGTTCTTC; abundance: NA; j_gene: TRBJ2-1; d_gene: NA; len: 14; v_gene: TRBV12-3/TRBV12-4
CDR3aa: CASSPLRVKEETQYF; CDR3nt: TGTGCCAGCAGCCCGCTTAGGGTTAAGGAGGAGACCCAGTACTTC; abundance: NA; j_gene: TRBJ2-5; d_gene: NA; len: 15; v_gene: TRBV28
CDR3aa: CASSLVGSQISYNEQFF; CDR3nt: TGTGCCAGCAGCTTAGTGGGCAGTCAAATCTCCTACAATGAGCAGTTCTTC; abundance: once; j_gene: TRBJ2-1; d_gene: NA; len: 17; v_gene: TRBV11-1
CDR3aa: CASSWDSSSTGANILTF; CDR3nt: TGTGCCAGCAGTTGGGACAGCAGCAGTACTGGGGCCAACATCCTGACTTTC; abundance: NA; j_gene: TRBJ2-6; d_gene: TRBD1; len: 17; v_gene: TRBV27
CDR3aa: CASSPTSPTGVFGYTF; CDR3nt: TGCGCCAGCAGCCCAACTTCCCCCACAGGGGTATTTGGCTACACCTTC; abundance: NA; j_gene: TRBJ1-2; d_gene: TRBD1; len: 16; v_gene: TRBV4-3
CDR3aa: CASSSLGVDTQYF; CDR3nt: TGTGCCAGCAGTAGTCTAGGGGTGGATACGCAGTATTTT; abundance: once; j_gene: TRBJ2-3; d_gene: NA; len: 13; v_gene: TRBV25-1
CDR3aa: CASRKEATDTQYF; CDR3nt: TGTGCCAGTCGTAAAGAGGCCACAGATACGCAGTATTTT; abundance: NA; j_gene: TRBJ2-3; d_gene: NA; len: 13; v_gene: TRBV14
CDR3aa: CASSVGPGPLPHGYTF; CDR3nt: TGTGCCAGCAGCGTAGGTCCAGGGCCCCTACCTCATGGCTACACCTTC; abundance: NA; j_gene: TRBJ1-2; d_gene: NA; len: 16; v_gene: TRBV9
CDR3aa: CASSLWDGQGSYEQYF; CDR3nt: TGTGCCAGCAGTTTATGGGACGGACAGGGCTCCTACGAGCAGTACTTC; abundance: NA; j_gene: TRBJ2-7; d_gene: TRBD1; len: 16; v_gene: TRBV28